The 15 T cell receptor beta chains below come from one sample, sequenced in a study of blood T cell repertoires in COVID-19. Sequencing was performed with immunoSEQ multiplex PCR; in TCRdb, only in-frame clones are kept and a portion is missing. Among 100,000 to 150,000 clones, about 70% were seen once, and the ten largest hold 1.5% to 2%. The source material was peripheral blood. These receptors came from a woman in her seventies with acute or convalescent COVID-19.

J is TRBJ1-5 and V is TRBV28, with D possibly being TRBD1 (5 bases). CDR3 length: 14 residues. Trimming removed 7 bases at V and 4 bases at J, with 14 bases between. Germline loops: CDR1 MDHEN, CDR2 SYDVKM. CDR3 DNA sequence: TGTGCCAGCAAGGGCACCCCAGGGAATCAGCCCCAGCATTTT. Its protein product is CASKGTPGNQPQHF.

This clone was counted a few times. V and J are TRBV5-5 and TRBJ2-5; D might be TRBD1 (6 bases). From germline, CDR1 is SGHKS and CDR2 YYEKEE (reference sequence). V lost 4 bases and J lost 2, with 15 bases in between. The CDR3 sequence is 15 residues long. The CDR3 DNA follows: TGTGCCAGCAGCCCACAGGGTGTAGGGCAAGAGACCCAGTACTTC. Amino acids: CASSPQGVGQETQYF. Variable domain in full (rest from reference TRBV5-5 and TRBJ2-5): DAGVTQSPTHLIKTRGQQVTLRCSPISGHKSVSWYQQVLGQGPQFIFQYYEKEERGRGNFPDRFSARQFPNYSSELNVNALLLGDSALYLCASSPQGVGQETQYFGPGTRLLVL.

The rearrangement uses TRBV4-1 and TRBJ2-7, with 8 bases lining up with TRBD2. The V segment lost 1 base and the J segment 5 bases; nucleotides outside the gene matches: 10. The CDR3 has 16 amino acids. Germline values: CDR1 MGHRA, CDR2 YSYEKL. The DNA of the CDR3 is TGCGCCAGCAGCCAAGTATCCCGGGAGGGAAGGAACGAGCAGTACTTC. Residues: CASSQVSREGRNEQYF.

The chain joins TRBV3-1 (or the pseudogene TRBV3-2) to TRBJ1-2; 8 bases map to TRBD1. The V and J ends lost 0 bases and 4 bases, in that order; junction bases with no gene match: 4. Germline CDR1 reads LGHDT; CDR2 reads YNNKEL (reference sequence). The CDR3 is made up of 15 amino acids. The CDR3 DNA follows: TGTGCCAGCAGCCAAGAGGACAGGGTAATCTATGGCTACACCTTC. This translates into CASSQEDRVIYGYTF.

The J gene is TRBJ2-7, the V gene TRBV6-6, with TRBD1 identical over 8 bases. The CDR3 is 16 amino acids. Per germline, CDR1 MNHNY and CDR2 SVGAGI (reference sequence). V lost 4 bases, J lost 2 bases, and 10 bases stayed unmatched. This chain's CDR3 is CASSSPGQGFPYEQYF. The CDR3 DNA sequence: TGTGCCAGCAGTTCCCCCGGACAGGGCTTCCCCTACGAGCAGTACTTC.

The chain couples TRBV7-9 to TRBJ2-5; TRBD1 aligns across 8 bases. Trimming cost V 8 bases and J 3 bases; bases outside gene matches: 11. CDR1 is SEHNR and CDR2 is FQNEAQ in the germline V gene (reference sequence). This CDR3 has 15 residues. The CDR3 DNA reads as TGTGCCAGCCGCAGACCTGGACAGGGAGAAGAGACCCAGTACTTC. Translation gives CASRRPGQGEETQYF.

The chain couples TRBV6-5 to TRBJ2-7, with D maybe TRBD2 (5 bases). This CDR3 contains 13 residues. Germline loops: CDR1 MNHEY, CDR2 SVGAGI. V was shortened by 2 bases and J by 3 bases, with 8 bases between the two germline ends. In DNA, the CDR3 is TGTGCCAGCAGTTACGAGGGCGACTACGAGCAGTACTTC. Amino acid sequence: CASSYEGDYEQYF.

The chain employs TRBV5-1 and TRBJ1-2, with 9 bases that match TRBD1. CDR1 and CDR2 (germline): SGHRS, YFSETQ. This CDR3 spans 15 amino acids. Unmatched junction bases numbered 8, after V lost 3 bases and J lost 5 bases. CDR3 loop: CASSSSTGTGYGYTF. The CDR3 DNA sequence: TGCGCCAGCAGCTCCTCTACGGGGACAGGGTATGGCTACACCTTC.

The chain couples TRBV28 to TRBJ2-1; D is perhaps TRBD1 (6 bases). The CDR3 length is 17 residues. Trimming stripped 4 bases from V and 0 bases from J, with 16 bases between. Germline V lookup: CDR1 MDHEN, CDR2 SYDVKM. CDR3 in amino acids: CASSSTPGTSSYNEQFF. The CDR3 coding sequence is TGTGCCAGCAGTTCAACACCCGGGACAAGCTCCTACAATGAGCAGTTCTTC.

The CDR3 sequence: CASSLASGSGGSPLHF. Here the CDR3 DNA reads TGTGCCAGCAGCTTAGCTTCCGGGAGCGGTGGATCACCCCTCCACTTT. The rearrangement links TRBV11-2 to TRBJ1-6, with D uncertain. This CDR3 spans 16 amino acids. The germline V and J ends were trimmed by 1 base and 10 bases, with 17 bases remaining between them. CDR1 and CDR2 (germline): SGHAT, FQNNGV.

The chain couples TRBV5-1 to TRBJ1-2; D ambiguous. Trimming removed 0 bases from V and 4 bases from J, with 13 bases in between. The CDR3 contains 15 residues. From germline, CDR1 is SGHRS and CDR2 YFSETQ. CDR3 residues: CASSLAETPVYGYTF. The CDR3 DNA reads TGCGCCAGCAGCTTGGCCGAGACACCCGTCTATGGCTACACCTTC.

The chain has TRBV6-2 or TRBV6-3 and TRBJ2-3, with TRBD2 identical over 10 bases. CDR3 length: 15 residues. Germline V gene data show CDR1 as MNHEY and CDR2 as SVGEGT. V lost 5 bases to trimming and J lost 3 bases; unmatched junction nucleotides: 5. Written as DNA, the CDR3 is TGTGCCAGCAGTGACTTAGCGGGGGGAACAGATACGCAGTATTTT. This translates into CASSDLAGGTDTQYF.

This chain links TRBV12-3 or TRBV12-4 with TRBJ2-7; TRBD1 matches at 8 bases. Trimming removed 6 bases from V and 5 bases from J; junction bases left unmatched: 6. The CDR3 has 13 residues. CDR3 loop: CASSRGQGNEQYF. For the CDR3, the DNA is TGTGCCAGCAGCCGAGGACAGGGCAACGAGCAGTACTTC.

CDR3 sequence reads: CASSFHGQGNQPQHF. CDR3 coding DNA: TGTGCCAGCAGTTTTCACGGACAGGGGAACCAGCCCCAGCATTTT. The chain is built from TRBV2 and TRBJ1-5; 9 bases agree with TRBD1. Germline values: CDR1 SNHLY, CDR2 FYNNEI. The CDR3 length is 15 residues. V dropped 5 bases and J dropped 7; count of bases not matched to a gene: 9.

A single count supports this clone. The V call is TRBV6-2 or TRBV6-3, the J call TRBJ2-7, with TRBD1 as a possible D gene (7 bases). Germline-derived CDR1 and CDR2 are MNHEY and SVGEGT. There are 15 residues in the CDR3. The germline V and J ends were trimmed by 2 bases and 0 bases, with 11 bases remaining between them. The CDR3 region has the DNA TGTGCCAGCAGTTACCTGGAGGGGGCCTCCTACGAGCAGTACTTC. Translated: CASSYLEGASYEQYF.